This TCR beta chain was identified during a study of blood T cell repertoires in COVID-19. Looking at the study overall: The samples span acute and convalescent COVID-19 from the United States, Italy and Spain. From T cells, B-cell-depleted T cells, or PBMCs came the material, which was cDNA or gDNA.

Profiling relied on immunoSEQ multiplex PCR, and the TCRdb table lists in-frame clones only, not all of them. The sample carries roughly 110,000 clones, about 84% recorded once. Germline assignment: CDR1 ENHRY and CDR2 SYGVKD. The CDR3 is 16 amino acids. V lost 3 bases to trimming and J lost 0 bases, with 12 bases between them. The chain links TRBV10-3 to TRBJ1-5; D is unresolved. The sequenced sample consisted of peripheral blood. The sequence derives from a woman aged 60-75 years with acute or convalescent COVID-19. DNA for the CDR3: TGTGCCATCAGTGACGATCGAGAGGGTAGCAATCAGCCCCAGCATTTT. The encoded protein is CAISDDREGSNQPQHF.